The T cell receptor beta chain described here comes from a study of memory CD4+ T cells and cytomegalovirus serostatus. Across the study: Healthy Belgian adult donors included nine or ten CMV-positive and some 24 CMV-negative people.

The ends lost 4 bases at V and 4 bases at J; junction bases unmatched: 7. CDR3 length: 15 residues. Germline V gene data show CDR1 as MDHEN and CDR2 as SYDVKM. Profiled with immunoSEQ multiplex PCR; TCRdb holds only in-frame clones, not every one. The sample has just under 95,000 clones; roughly 80% are singletons. Notes on the study in general: Median bootstrapped AUC for CMV status was just under 0.97 originally, about 0.9 US-trained. Of 150 to 200 reported CMV TCRbeta sequences, just over 65 were found in memory CD4+ repertoires.

Single viable CD3+CD4+CD8-CD45RO+ cells were sorted as the memory CD4+ T cells. This clone was detected only a few times. What it binds is not known. Sequenced sample: memory CD4+ T cells from blood. This chain joins TRBV28 and TRBJ2-3; 8 nucleotides agree with TRBD2. This clonotype was obtained from an adult in good health and CMV-seropositive. DNA of the CDR3: TGTGCCAGCAGTTCAGCGGGAGTCAGGGCAGATACGCAGTATTTT. This sequence encodes CASSSAGVRADTQYF.